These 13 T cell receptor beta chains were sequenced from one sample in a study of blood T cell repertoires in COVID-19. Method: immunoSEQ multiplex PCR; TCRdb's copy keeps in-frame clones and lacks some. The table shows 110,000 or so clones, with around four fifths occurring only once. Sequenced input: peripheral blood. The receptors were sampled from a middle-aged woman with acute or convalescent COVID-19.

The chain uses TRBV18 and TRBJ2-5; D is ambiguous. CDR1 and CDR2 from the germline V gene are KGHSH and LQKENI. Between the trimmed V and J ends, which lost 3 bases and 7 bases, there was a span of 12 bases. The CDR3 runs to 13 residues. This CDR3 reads CASSPPNSGTQYF. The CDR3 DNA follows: TGTGCCAGCTCACCGCCCAACTCCGGGACCCAGTACTTC.

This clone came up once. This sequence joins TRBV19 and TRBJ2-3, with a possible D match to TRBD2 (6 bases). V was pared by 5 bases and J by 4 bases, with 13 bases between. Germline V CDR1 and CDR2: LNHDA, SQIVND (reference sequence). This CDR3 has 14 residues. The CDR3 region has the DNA TGTGCCAGTAGTCCGCGCGGGGCCCCAGATACGCAGTATTTT. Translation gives CASSPRGAPDTQYF.

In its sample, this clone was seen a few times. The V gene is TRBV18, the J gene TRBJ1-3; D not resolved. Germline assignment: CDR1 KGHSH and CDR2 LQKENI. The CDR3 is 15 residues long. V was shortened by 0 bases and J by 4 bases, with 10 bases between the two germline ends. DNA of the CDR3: TGTGCCAGCTCACCACCGAGTCCCGCGGGAAACACCATATATTTT. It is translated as CASSPPSPAGNTIYF.

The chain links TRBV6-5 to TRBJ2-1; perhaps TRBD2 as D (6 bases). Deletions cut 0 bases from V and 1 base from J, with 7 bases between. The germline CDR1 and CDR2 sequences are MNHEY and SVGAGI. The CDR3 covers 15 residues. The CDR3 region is CASSYSGGSYNEQFF. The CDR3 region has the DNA TGTGCCAGCAGTTACTCGGGGGGTTCCTACAATGAGCAGTTCTTC.

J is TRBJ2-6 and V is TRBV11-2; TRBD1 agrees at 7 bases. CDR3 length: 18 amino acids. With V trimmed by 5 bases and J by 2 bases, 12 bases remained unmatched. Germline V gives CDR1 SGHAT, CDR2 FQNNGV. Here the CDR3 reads CASSGGVRGQAGANVLTF. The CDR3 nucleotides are TGTGCCAGCAGCGGTGGCGTGAGGGGGCAGGCTGGGGCCAACGTCCTGACTTTC.

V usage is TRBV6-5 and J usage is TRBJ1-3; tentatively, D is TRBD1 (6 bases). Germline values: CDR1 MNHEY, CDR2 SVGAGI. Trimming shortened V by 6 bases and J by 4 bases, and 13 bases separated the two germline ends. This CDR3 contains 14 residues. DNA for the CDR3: TGTGCCAGCAGAACAGGGTTGGGGGGAAACACCATATATTTT. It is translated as CASRTGLGGNTIYF.

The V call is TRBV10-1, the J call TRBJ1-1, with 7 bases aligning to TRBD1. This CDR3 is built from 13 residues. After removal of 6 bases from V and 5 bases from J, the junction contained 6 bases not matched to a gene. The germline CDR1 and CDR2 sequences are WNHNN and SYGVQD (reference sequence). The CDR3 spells CASSAGGKTEAFF. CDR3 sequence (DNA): TGCGCCAGCAGCGCAGGGGGAAAGACTGAAGCTTTCTTT.

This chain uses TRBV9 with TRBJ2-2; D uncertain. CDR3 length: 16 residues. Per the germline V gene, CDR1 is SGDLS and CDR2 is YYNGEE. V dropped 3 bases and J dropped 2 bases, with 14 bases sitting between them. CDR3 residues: CASSGQANLNTGELFF. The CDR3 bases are TGTGCCAGCAGCGGCCAGGCAAACCTAAACACCGGGGAGCTGTTTTTT.

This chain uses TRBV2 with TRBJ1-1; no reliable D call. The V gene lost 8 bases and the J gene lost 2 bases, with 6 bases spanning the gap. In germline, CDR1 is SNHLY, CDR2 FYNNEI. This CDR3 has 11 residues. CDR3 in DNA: TGTGCCAGCCCTAGTAACACTGAAGCTTTCTTT. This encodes CASPSNTEAFF.

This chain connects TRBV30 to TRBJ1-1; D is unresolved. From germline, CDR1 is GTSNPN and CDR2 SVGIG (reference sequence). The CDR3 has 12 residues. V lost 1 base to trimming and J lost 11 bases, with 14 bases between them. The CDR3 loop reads CAWSGQRIPAFF. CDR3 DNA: TGTGCCTGGAGTGGTCAGAGGATACCGGCTTTCTTT.

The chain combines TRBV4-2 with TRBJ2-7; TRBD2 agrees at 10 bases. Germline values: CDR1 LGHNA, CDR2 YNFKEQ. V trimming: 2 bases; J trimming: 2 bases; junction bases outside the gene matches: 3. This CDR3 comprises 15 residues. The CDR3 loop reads CASSQPSGGAYEQYF. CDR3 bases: TGTGCCAGCAGCCAACCTAGCGGGGGCGCCTACGAGCAGTACTTC.

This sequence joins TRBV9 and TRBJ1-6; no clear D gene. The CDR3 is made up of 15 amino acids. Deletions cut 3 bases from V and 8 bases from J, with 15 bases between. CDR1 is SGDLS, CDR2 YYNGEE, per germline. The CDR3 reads CASSGGVGTDSPLHF. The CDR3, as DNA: TGTGCCAGCAGCGGAGGTGTAGGAACGGATTCACCCCTCCACTTT.

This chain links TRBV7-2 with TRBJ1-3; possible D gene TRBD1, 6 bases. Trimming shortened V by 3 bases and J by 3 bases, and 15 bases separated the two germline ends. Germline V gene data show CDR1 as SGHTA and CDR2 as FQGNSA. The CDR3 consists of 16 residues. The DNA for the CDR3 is TGTGCCAGCAGCTTCGACACAGGGTCAGTTGGAAACACCATATATTTT. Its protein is CASSFDTGSVGNTIYF.